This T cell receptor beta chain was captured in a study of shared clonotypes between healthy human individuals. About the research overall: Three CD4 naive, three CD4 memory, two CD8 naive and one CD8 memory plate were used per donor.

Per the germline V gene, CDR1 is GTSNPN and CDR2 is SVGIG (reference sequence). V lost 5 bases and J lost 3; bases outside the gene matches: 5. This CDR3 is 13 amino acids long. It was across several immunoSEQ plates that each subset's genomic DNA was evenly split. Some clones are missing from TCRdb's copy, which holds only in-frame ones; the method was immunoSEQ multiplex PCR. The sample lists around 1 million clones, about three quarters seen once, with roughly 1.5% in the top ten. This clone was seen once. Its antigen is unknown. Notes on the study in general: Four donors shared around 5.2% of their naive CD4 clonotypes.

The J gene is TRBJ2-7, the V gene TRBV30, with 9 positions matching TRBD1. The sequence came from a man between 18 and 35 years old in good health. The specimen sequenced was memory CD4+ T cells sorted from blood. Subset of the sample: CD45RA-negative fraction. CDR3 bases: TGTGCCTGGGCCGGGACAGGGATCTACGAGCAGTACTTC. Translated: CAWAGTGIYEQYF.